The 20 T cell receptor beta chains presented below share a single source sample, sequenced in a study of cytomegalovirus exposure and HLA in healthy donors. Primers: 60 Vbeta forward and 13 Jbeta reverse. TCRdb's table, derived via immunoSEQ multiplex PCR, lists solely in-frame clones and lacks some. Found here are 110,000 to 150,000 clones, approximately 80% of them singletons; the top ten hold about 4%. Source material: PBMCs. The receptors were sampled from a male donor in good health and CMV-seronegative.

The J gene is TRBJ1-5, the V gene TRBV18; no clear D gene. The V and J ends lost 4 bases and 0 bases respectively, with 19 bases between them. In germline, CDR1 is KGHSH, CDR2 LQKENI. CDR3 length: 18 amino acids. The CDR3 protein is CASSQRQQSAYSNQPQHF. The CDR3 nucleotides are TGTGCCAGCTCACAACGTCAACAGTCAGCTTATAGCAATCAGCCCCAGCATTTT.

This chain uses TRBV5-1 with TRBJ2-7; 9 bases agree with TRBD2. CDR1 is SGHRS and CDR2 is YFSETQ in the germline V gene. V lost 4 bases to trimming and J lost 5 bases; unmatched junction nucleotides: 10. This CDR3 has 15 amino acids. CDR3 bases: TGCGCCAGCAGCCCCGGGACTAGCTGGGGGAACGAGCAGTACTTC. Its protein is CASSPGTSWGNEQYF. The variable domain in full, with the rest retrieved from reference TRBV5-1 and TRBJ2-7, is KAGVTQTPRYLIKTRGQQVTLSCSPISGHRSVSWYQQTPGQGLQFLFEYFSETQRNKGNFPGRFSGRQFSNSRSEMNVSTLELGDSALYLCASSPGTSWGNEQYFGPGTRLTVT.

Only a few counts were recorded for this clone. The chain joins TRBV5-1 to TRBJ1-1, with D unclear. Germline V lookup: CDR1 SGHRS, CDR2 YFSETQ. Deletions cut 4 bases from V and 7 bases from J, with 20 bases between. This CDR3 is built from 15 residues. CDR3 sequence: CASSRADLERGEAFF. As DNA, the CDR3 is TGCGCCAGCAGCAGAGCCGACCTAGAGCGGGGTGAAGCTTTCTTT.

The sample holds one count of this clone. The V call is TRBV5-6, the J call TRBJ2-5; TRBD2 might be the D (6 bases). With the DNA end fitting TRBJ2-7 better, the J assignment may be wrong. The CDR3 consists of 15 residues. Looked up from germline, CDR1 is SGHDT and CDR2 is YYEEEE. In nucleotides, the CDR3 is TGTGCCAGCAGCTTGGGGGTGGGTAGCGGACTCGAGCAGTACTTC. This translates into CASSLGVGSGLEQYF.

The chain couples TRBV6-5 to TRBJ2-1; 8 nucleotides line up with TRBD2. The junction had 13 bases not matched to a gene; V was cut back by 6 bases and J by 6 bases. Germline values: CDR1 MNHEY, CDR2 SVGAGI. The CDR3 extends over 16 amino acids. The chain's CDR3 is CASSYAHGRAANEQFF. In DNA form, the CDR3 reads TGTGCCAGCAGCTACGCCCACGGGAGGGCCGCCAATGAGCAGTTCTTC.

This chain joins TRBV9 and TRBJ2-7; 10 bases line up with TRBD2. The ends lost 4 bases at V and 3 bases at J; junction bases unmatched: 1. Germline CDR1 is SGDLS and CDR2 is YYNGEE. This CDR3 is built from 13 residues. The CDR3 region has the DNA TGTGCCAGCAGCTCTAGCGGGAGCTACGAGCAGTACTTC. Its protein is CASSSSGSYEQYF.

The gene calls are TRBV9 and TRBJ2-7, with TRBD2 identical over 9 bases. With V trimmed by 5 bases and J by 3 bases, 9 bases remained unmatched. CDR1 is SGDLS, CDR2 YYNGEE, per germline. The CDR3 runs 15 residues. This CDR3 is CASSLTSGEGYEQYF. The CDR3 nucleotides are TGTGCCAGCAGTTTGACTAGCGGAGAAGGCTACGAGCAGTACTTC.

The chain employs TRBV5-1 and TRBJ2-7; D is possibly TRBD2 (6 bases). V dropped 1 base and J dropped 2 bases, with 19 bases sitting between them. This CDR3 has 17 amino acids. Germline V gene lookup returns CDR1 SGHRS and CDR2 YFSETQ. The DNA of the CDR3 is TGCGCCAGCAGCTTGCGAATAAGCAGACTAGGACCCTACGAGCAGTACTTC. It encodes CASSLRISRLGPYEQYF.

V and J are TRBV6-5 and TRBJ2-7; D remains unclear. V was clipped by 4 bases and J by 4 bases, with 11 bases between them. The CDR3 spans 13 residues. Germline-derived CDR1 and CDR2 are MNHEY and SVGAGI. The CDR3 region is CASSSHQNYEQYF. CDR3 sequence (DNA): TGTGCCAGCAGTTCACACCAAAATTACGAGCAGTACTTC.

The J gene is TRBJ2-7, the V gene TRBV4-1, with a possible D match to TRBD1 (6 bases). Germline loops: CDR1 MGHRA, CDR2 YSYEKL. The CDR3 contains 13 residues. V lost 1 base, J lost 2 bases, and 6 bases lay in between. DNA of the CDR3: TGCGCCAGCAGCCAAGGGGACACCTACGAGCAGTACTTC. Its protein product is CASSQGDTYEQYF.

The chain employs TRBV7-9 and TRBJ1-1; D is perhaps TRBD1 (6 bases). Germline CDR1 SEHNR, CDR2 FQNEAQ (reference sequence). V was pared by 5 bases and J by 5 bases, with 12 bases between. The CDR3 covers 13 residues. The CDR3 DNA follows: TGTGCCAGCAGCGAATACCAGGGGACTGAAGCTTTCTTT. Residues: CASSEYQGTEAFF.

The table lists this clone with a count of one. This sequence joins TRBV5-1 and TRBJ2-1; maybe TRBD1 (6 bases). Germline lookup yields CDR1 SGHRS and CDR2 YFSETQ. The CDR3 extends over 15 amino acids. V gave up 5 bases and J gave up 6 bases, with 18 bases separating them. The CDR3 coding sequence is TGCGCCAGCAGTCTTTGGACAGTGGTAGGCAATGAGCAGTTCTTC. Encoded protein: CASSLWTVVGNEQFF.

The chain carries TRBV19 and TRBJ2-1; possibly TRBD2 for D (6 bases). The germline V gene encodes CDR1 LNHDA and CDR2 SQIVND (reference sequence). Trimming stripped 6 bases from V and 7 bases from J, with 13 bases between. The CDR3 extends over 13 amino acids. The CDR3 coding sequence is TGTGCCAGTAGAAGTGGGGGGTTGAATGAGCAGTTCTTC. It specifies CASRSGGLNEQFF.

This rearrangement joins TRBV5-1 to TRBJ2-2, with D perhaps matching TRBD1 (6 bases). The CDR3 is 15 residues long. The V gene lost 4 bases and the J gene lost 4 bases, with 14 bases spanning the gap. Looked up from germline, CDR1 is SGHRS and CDR2 is YFSETQ. The CDR3 is CASSALQGSTGELFF. DNA of the CDR3: TGCGCCAGCAGCGCCCTTCAGGGGTCCACCGGGGAGCTGTTTTTT.

This clone was seen only once. The CDR3 DNA sequence: TGCAGCGTTGGCCCAGAAGAGACCCAGTACTTC. Protein product: CSVGPEETQYF. The chain has TRBV29-1 and TRBJ2-5; D unresolved. From germline, CDR1 is SQVTM and CDR2 ANQGSEA. The CDR3 has 11 residues. V was shortened by 4 bases and J by 3 bases, with 6 bases between the two germline ends.

This clone was counted a few times. This sequence joins TRBV27 and TRBJ1-2; 8 bases are a match to TRBD1. The germline V gene encodes CDR1 MNHEY and CDR2 SMNVEV (reference sequence). The CDR3 is made up of 15 amino acids. V lost 0 bases to trimming and J lost 4 bases; unmatched junction nucleotides: 4. CDR3 DNA sequence: TGTGCCAGCAGTTTATCGGCAGGGGGCTTCTATGGCTACACCTTC. Its protein product is CASSLSAGGFYGYTF.

J is TRBJ2-2 and V is TRBV9; 7 bases fit TRBD2. CDR3 length equals 15 residues. Germline V gives CDR1 SGDLS, CDR2 YYNGEE. Trimming at V came to 2 bases and at J to 4 bases, leaving 5 bases not matched to a gene. CDR3 DNA: TGTGCCAGCAGCGTTCGGCGGGAGACCACCGGGGAGCTGTTTTTT. Translating it yields CASSVRRETTGELFF.

To note about this clone: At one boundary the junction diverges from the germline segment, which might be a read error. The chain joins TRBV7-7 to TRBJ2-5, with TRBD1 identical over 7 bases. This CDR3 is 15 amino acids long. In germline, CDR1 is SSHAT, CDR2 FNYEAQ (reference sequence). The CDR3 loop is CASSLGTAVGETQYF. The CDR3 DNA sequence: TGTGCTAGCAGCTTAGGGACAGCGGTAGGGGAGACCCAGTACTTC.

The chain has TRBV7-8 and TRBJ2-5; 9 bases line up with TRBD2. With V trimmed by 0 bases and J by 4 bases, 3 bases remained unmatched. CDR3 length equals 15 residues. Germline V gene data show CDR1 as SGHVS and CDR2 as FQNEAQ. The CDR3 sequence: CASSLAAGGRETQYF. CDR3 nucleotides: TGTGCCAGCAGCTTAGCGGCGGGGGGGAGAGAGACCCAGTACTTC.

In this sample, this clone turned up once. The V gene is TRBV30, the J gene TRBJ2-7; possible D gene TRBD2, 6 bases. CDR3 length: 16 amino acids. Trimming removed 5 bases at V and 5 bases at J, with 25 bases between. Per germline, CDR1 GTSNPN and CDR2 SVGIG (reference sequence). This chain's CDR3 is CAWGGIGPASKDEQYF. The CDR3 coding sequence is TGTGCCTGGGGGGGGATAGGTCCGGCATCGAAGGACGAGCAGTACTTC.